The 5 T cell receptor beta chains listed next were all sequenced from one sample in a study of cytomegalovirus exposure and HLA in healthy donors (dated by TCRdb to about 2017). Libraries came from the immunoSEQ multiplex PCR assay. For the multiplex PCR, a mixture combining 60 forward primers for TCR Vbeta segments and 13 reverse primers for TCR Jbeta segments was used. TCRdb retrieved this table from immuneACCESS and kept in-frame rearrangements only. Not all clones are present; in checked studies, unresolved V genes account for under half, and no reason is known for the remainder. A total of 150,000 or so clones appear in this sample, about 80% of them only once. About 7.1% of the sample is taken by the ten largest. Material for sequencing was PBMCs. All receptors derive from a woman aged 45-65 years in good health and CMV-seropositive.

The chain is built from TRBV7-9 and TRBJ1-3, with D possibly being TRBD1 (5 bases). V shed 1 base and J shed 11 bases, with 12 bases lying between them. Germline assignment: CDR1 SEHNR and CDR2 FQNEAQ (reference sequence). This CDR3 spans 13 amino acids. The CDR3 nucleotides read TGTGCCAGCAGCTTAGAGATGAAGGGGCCCATATATTTT. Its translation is CASSLEMKGPIYF.

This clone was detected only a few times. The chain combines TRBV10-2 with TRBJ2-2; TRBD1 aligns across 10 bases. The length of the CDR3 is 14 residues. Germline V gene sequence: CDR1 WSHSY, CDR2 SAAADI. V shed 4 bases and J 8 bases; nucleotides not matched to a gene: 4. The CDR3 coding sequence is TGCGCCAGCAGTGGACAGGGGGCAATAGGGGAGCTGTTTTTT. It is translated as CASSGQGAIGELFF.

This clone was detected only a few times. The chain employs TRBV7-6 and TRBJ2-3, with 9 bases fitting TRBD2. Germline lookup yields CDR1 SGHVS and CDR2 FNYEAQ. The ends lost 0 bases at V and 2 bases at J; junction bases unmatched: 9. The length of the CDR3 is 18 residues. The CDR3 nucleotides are TGTGCCAGCAGCTTAGCGCCTGCGGGGGGGCTTTCCACAGATACGCAGTATTTT. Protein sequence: CASSLAPAGGLSTDTQYF.

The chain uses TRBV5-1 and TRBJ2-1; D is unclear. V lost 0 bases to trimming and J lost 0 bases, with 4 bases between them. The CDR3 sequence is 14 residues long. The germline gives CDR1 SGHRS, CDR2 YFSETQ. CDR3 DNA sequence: TGCGCCAGCAGCTTGGGACACTCCTACAATGAGCAGTTCTTC. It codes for CASSLGHSYNEQFF.

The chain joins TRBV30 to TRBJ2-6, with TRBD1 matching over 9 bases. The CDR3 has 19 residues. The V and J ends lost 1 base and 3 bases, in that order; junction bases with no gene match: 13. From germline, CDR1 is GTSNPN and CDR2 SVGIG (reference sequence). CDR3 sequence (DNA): TGTGCCTGGAGTGACGATCGGGACAGGGAATCGTTTGGGGCCAACGTCCTGACTTTC. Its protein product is CAWSDDRDRESFGANVLTF.